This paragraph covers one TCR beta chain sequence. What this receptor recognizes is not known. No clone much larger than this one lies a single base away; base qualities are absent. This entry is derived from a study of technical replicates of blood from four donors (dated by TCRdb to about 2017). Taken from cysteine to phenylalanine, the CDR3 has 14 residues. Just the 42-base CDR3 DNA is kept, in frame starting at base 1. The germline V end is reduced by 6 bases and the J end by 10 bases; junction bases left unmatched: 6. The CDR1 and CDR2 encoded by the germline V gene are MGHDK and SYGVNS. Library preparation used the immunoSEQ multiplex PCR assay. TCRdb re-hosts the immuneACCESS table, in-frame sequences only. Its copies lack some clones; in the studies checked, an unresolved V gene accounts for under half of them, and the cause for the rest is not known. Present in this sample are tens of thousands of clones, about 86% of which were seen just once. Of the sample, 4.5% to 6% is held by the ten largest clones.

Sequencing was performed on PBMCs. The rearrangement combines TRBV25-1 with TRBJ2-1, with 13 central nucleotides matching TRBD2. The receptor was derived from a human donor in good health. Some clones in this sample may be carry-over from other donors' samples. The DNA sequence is TGTGCCAGCAGAACTAGCGGGAGGGTAGGGGAGCAGTTCTTC. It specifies CASRTSGRVGEQFF.